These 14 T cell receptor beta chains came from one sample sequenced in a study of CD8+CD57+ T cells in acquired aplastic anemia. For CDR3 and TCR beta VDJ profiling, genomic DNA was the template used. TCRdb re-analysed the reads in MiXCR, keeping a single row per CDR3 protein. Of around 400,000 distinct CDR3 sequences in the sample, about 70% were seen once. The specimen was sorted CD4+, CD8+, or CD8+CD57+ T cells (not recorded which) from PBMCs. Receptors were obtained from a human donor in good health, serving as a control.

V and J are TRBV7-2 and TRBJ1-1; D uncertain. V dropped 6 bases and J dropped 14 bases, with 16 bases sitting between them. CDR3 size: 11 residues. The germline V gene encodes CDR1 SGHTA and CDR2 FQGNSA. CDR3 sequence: CASSGRIEAFF. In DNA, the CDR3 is TGTGCCAGCAGTGGACGGATAGAGGCCTTCTTT. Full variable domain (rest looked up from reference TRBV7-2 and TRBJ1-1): GAGVSQSPSNKVTEKGKDVELRCDPISGHTALYWYRQSLGQGLEFLIYFQGNSAPDKSGLPSDRFSAERTGGSVSTLTIQRTQQEDSAVYLCASSGRIEAFFGQGTRLTVV.

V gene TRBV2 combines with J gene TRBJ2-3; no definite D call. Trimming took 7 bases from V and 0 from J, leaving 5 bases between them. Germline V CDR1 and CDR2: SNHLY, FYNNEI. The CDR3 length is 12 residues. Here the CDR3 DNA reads TGTGCCAGCACGGCAAGCACAGATACGCAGTATTTT. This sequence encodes CASTASTDTQYF. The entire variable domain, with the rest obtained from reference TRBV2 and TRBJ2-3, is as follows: EPEVTQTPSHQVTQMGQEVILRCVPISNHLYFYWYRQILGQKVEFLVSFYNNEISEKSEIFDDQFSVERPDGSNFTLKIRSTKLEDSAMYFCASTASTDTQYFGPGTRLTVL.

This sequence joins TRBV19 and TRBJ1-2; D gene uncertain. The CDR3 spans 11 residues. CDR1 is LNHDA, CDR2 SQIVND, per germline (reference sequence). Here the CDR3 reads CAERGAQGYTF. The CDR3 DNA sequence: TGTGCTGAGAGAGGAGCTCAAGGCTACACCTTC.

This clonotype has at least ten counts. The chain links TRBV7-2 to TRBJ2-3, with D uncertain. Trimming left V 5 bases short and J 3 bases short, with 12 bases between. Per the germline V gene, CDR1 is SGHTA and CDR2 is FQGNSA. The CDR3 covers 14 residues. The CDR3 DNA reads TGTGCCAGCAGCCAGTTACCGGAAACAGATACGCAGTATTTT. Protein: CASSQLPETDTQYF.

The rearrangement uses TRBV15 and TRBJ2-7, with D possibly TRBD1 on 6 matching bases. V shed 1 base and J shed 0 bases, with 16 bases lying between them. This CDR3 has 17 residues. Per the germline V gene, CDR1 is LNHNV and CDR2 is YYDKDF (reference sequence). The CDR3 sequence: CATSRGGAGVSSYEQYF. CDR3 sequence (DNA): TGTGCCACCAGCAGAGGGGGTGCAGGGGTAAGCTCCTACGAGCAGTACTTC.

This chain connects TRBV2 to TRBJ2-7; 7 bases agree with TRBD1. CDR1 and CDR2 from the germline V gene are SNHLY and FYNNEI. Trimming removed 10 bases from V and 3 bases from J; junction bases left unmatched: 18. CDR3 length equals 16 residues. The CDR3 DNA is TGTGCCACCAGCAGAGTCAAGGGCAGGGGGTACTACGAGCAGTACTTC. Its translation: CATSRVKGRGYYEQYF.

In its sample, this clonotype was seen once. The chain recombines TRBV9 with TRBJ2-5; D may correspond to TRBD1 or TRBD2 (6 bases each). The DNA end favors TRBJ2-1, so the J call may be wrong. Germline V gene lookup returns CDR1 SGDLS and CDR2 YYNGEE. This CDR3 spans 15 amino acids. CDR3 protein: CASSQWGAAYYEQFF. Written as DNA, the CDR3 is TGTGCCAGCAGCCAATGGGGGGCCGCTTACTACGAGCAGTTCTTC.

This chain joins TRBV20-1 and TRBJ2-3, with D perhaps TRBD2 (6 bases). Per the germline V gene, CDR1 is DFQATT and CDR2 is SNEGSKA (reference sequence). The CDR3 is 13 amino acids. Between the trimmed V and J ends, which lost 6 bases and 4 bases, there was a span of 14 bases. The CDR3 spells CSAPAGLSDTQYF. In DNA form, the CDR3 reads TGCAGTGCGCCGGCGGGACTGTCAGATACGCAGTATTTT.

The CDR3 DNA sequence: TGTGCCAGCAGCGTAACGGGGGGTGTCTACGAGTACTACTTC. This codes for CASSVTGGVYEYYF. The V call is TRBV9, the J call TRBJ2-7; 7 bases line up with TRBD2. Trimming cost V 1 base and J 13 bases; bases outside gene matches: 14. Germline CDR1 SGDLS, CDR2 YYNGEE. The CDR3 is 14 amino acids.

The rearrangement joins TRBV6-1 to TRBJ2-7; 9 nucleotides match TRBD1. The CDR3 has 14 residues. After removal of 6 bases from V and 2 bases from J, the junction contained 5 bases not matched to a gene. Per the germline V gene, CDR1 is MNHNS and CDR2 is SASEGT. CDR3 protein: CASRFGTGTYEQYF. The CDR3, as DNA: TGTGCCAGCAGATTCGGGACAGGGACCTACGAGCAGTACTTC.

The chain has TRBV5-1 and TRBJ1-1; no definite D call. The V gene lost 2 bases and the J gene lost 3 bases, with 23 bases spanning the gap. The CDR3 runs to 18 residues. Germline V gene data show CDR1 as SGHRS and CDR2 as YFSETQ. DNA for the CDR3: TGCGCCAGCAGCTTACGCCCCCTGGTTATAGAGGAGCACACTGAAGCTTTCTTT. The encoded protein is CASSLRPLVIEEHTEAFF.

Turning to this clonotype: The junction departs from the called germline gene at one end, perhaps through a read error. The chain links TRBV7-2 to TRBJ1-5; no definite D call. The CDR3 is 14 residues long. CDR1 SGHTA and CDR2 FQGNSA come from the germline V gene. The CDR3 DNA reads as TGTGCCAGCAGCTTCGACTATAGCAATCATCCCCAGCATTTT. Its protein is CASSFDYSNHPQHF.

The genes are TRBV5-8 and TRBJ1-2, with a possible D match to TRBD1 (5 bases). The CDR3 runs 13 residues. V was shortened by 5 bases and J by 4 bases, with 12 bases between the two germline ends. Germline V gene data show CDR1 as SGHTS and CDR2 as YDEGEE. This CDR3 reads CASSRDRTYGYTF. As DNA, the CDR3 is TGTGCCAGCAGTCGGGACCGTACCTATGGCTACACCTTC.

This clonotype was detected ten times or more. CDR3 loop: CASSSDGYTF. The CDR3 DNA sequence: TGTGCCAGCAGTTCTGATGGCTACACCTTC. J is TRBJ1-2 and V is TRBV6-2 or TRBV6-3; D uncertain. The germline V gene encodes CDR1 MNHEY and CDR2 SVGEGT. With 4 bases removed from V and 6 bases from J, the gap between germline ends came to 3 bases. The CDR3 runs 10 residues.